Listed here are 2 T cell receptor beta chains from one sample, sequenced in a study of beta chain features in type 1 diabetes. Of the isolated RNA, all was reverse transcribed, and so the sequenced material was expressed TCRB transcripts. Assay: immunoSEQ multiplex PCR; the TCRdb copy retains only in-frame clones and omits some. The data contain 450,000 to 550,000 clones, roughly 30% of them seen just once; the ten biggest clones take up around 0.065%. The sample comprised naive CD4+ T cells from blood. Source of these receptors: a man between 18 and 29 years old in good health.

The DNA for the CDR3 is TGTGCCAGCAGGGAAAGCAATCAGCCCCAGCATTTT. This translates into CASRESNQPQHF. This rearrangement joins TRBV2 to TRBJ1-5, with D uncertain. Per the germline V gene, CDR1 is SNHLY and CDR2 is FYNNEI. The CDR3 sequence is 12 residues long. The V gene lost 6 bases and the J gene lost 1 base, with 4 bases spanning the gap.

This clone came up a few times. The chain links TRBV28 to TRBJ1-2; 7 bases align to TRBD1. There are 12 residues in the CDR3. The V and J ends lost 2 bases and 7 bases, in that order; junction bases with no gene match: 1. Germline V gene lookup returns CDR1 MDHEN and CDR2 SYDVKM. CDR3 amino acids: CASSLRQGGYTF. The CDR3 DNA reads TGTGCCAGCAGTTTAAGACAGGGTGGCTACACCTTC.